These 27 T cell receptor beta chains originate from one sample sequenced in a study of cytomegalovirus exposure and HLA in healthy donors. 60 Vbeta and 13 Jbeta primers were used in PCR. Some clones are missing from TCRdb's copy, which holds only in-frame ones; the method was immunoSEQ multiplex PCR. The sample has 150,000 to 160,000 clones, around 75% seen once. Sequencing input: PBMCs. Every receptor here comes from a man aged 25 to 40 in good health and CMV-seropositive.

This clone was seen more than once but under ten times. V is TRBV18 and J is TRBJ2-7, with TRBD2 as a possible D gene (6 bases). V shed 2 bases and J shed 3 bases, with 17 bases lying between them. Germline V CDR1 and CDR2: KGHSH, LQKENI. The CDR3 runs 16 residues. CDR3 nucleotide sequence: TGTGCCAGCTCACCAAATCTCGGGGGTTGGGGCTACGAGCAGTACTTC. Amino acid sequence: CASSPNLGGWGYEQYF.

The V call is TRBV27, the J call TRBJ2-3, with D possibly matching TRBD2 (5 bases). The CDR3 extends over 15 amino acids. Germline CDR1 reads MNHEY; CDR2 reads SMNVEV (reference sequence). The V gene lost 5 bases and the J gene lost 2 bases, with 14 bases spanning the gap. The CDR3 DNA reads as TGTGCCAGCAGTCCCCTGGTCGGACTCACAGATACGCAGTATTTT. Translating gives CASSPLVGLTDTQYF.

The count of this clone is one. The CDR3 DNA reads as TGTGTCTCGGGGGGGGAAACCTACGAGCAGTACTTC. Amino acids: CVSGGETYEQYF. The chain is built from TRBV2 and TRBJ2-7, with 8 positions matching TRBD2. Germline-derived CDR1 and CDR2 are SNHLY and FYNNEI. This CDR3 is 12 amino acids long.

The rearrangement joins TRBV28 to TRBJ1-3, with a possible D match to TRBD1 (6 bases). The CDR3 runs 15 residues. V was clipped by 8 bases and J by 2 bases, with 16 bases between them. CDR1 and CDR2 from the germline V gene are MDHEN and SYDVKM. CDR3 protein: CASEPPKGAGNTIYF. As DNA, the CDR3 is TGTGCCAGCGAACCTCCCAAGGGGGCTGGAAACACCATATATTTT.

The CDR3 DNA sequence: TGTGCCAGCAGCTCCACCGCGGGGACTAGCTACAATGAGCAGTTCTTC. Protein sequence: CASSSTAGTSYNEQFF. The chain employs TRBV11-2 and TRBJ2-1; the match to TRBD2 covers 8 bases. Germline V CDR1 and CDR2: SGHAT, FQNNGV. The CDR3 is 16 residues long. V dropped 4 bases and J dropped 3; count of bases not matched to a gene: 8.

The J gene is TRBJ2-5, the V gene TRBV5-4, with TRBD1 matching over 10 bases. The J call is uncertain, as TRBJ2-7 better fits the DNA end. The CDR3 contains 15 residues. Germline V lookup: CDR1 SGHNT, CDR2 YYREEE (reference sequence). The CDR3 loop is CASNLGTGEIDEQYF. The CDR3 coding sequence is TGTGCCAGCAACCTTGGGACAGGGGAAATCGACGAGCAGTACTTC.

V and J are TRBV29-1 and TRBJ2-4, with TRBD2 identical over 13 bases. V lost 1 base and J lost 1; bases outside the gene matches: 10. Per germline, CDR1 SQVTM and CDR2 ANQGSEA. This CDR3 region has 19 residues. The CDR3 bases are TGCAGCGTTGAAGGCCAGTCACTAGCGGGAGGGCTTGCCAAAAACATTCAGTACTTC. Protein product: CSVEGQSLAGGLAKNIQYF.

The chain has TRBV30 and TRBJ2-7; 13 nucleotides agree with TRBD2. Germline CDR1 is GTSNPN and CDR2 is SVGIG (reference sequence). The CDR3 covers 11 residues. The J segment lost 6 bases and the V segment lost 8 bases, leaving 1 base of the junction unmatched. The CDR3 reads CAGTSGIEQYF. The CDR3 DNA reads TGTGCCGGGACTAGCGGGATCGAGCAGTACTTC.

A single count supports this clone. V usage is TRBV7-2 and J usage is TRBJ2-3; no definite D call. The CDR3 has 11 amino acids. Germline V CDR1 and CDR2: SGHTA, FQGNSA. Trimming left V 5 bases short and J 3 bases short, with 3 bases between. The CDR3 region is CASSVTDTQYF. CDR3 sequence (DNA): TGTGCCAGCAGCGTAACAGATACGCAGTATTTT.

J is TRBJ1-1 and V is TRBV4-2; D might be TRBD1 (5 bases). This CDR3 comprises 12 residues. Trimming stripped 3 bases from V and 7 bases from J, with 9 bases between. Per the germline V gene, CDR1 is LGHNA and CDR2 is YNFKEQ. CDR3 DNA sequence: TGTGCCAGCAGCCACAGGGTCCATGAAGCTTTCTTT. This encodes CASSHRVHEAFF.

This clone has only one observation. The chain combines TRBV7-2 with TRBJ1-2; 7 bases match TRBD1. V shed 3 bases, J shed 4 bases, and the junction held 5 bases outside the gene matches. This CDR3 is built from 14 residues. Germline V lookup: CDR1 SGHTA, CDR2 FQGNSA. The CDR3 coding sequence is TGTGCCAGCAGCTTGGTGGGACAGAGCTATGGCTACACCTTC. This encodes CASSLVGQSYGYTF.

This clone came up a few times. The rearrangement uses TRBV21-1 and TRBJ1-6. TRBV21-1 is an annotated pseudogene. The CDR3 consists of 13 residues. DNA for the CDR3: TGTGCCAGCAGCAAAAGGAGTGGTTCACCCCTCCACTTT. Protein: CASSKRSGSPLHF.

This rearrangement joins TRBV28 to TRBJ2-7, with TRBD2 matching over 10 bases. Trimming took 7 bases from V and 5 from J; bases not matched to a gene: 14. Germline V CDR1 and CDR2: MDHEN, SYDVKM. The CDR3 contains 16 residues. CDR3 region: CASTLTPSGSTDEQYF. The CDR3 bases are TGTGCCAGCACCCTTACACCTAGCGGGAGCACCGACGAGCAGTACTTC.

The rearrangement joins TRBV5-1 to TRBJ2-1; 10 bases line up with TRBD2. This CDR3 has 14 residues. CDR1 is SGHRS, CDR2 YFSETQ, per germline. The V and J ends lost 5 bases and 1 base, in that order; junction bases with no gene match: 0. The CDR3 region has the DNA TGCGCCAGCAGAGCGGGAGGGTCCTACAATGAGCAGTTCTTC. It is translated as CASRAGGSYNEQFF.

This chain uses TRBV15 with TRBJ2-7; weak D call: TRBD1 (6 bases). In germline, CDR1 is LNHNV, CDR2 YYDKDF (reference sequence). The CDR3 is made up of 14 amino acids. Trimming left V 0 bases short and J 5 bases short, with 11 bases between. In DNA form, the CDR3 reads TGTGCCACCAGCAGAGATGGGGGCAGGGACGAGCAGTACTTC. Amino acid sequence: CATSRDGGRDEQYF.

This chain connects TRBV7-9 to TRBJ1-2; perhaps TRBD1 as D (6 bases). V shed 4 bases and J shed 4 bases, with 16 bases lying between them. The CDR3 is made up of 15 amino acids. Germline V gives CDR1 SEHNR, CDR2 FQNEAQ (reference sequence). Here the CDR3 reads CASSSGGGVLYGYTF. The CDR3 DNA sequence: TGTGCCAGCAGCTCGGGGGGGGGCGTCCTCTATGGCTACACCTTC.

The chain has TRBV30 and TRBJ1-2, with a tentative D call TRBD1 (5 bases). Germline V lookup: CDR1 GTSNPN, CDR2 SVGIG (reference sequence). Trimming removed 6 bases at V and 4 bases at J, with 12 bases between. The CDR3 is made up of 12 amino acids. CDR3 DNA: TGTGCCTGCAAGGGGCCTGGCTATGGCTACACCTTC. Translating gives CACKGPGYGYTF.

The rearrangement links TRBV6-1 to TRBJ2-7, with 7 bases that match TRBD2. Germline V gene lookup returns CDR1 MNHNS and CDR2 SASEGT. The CDR3 spans 20 residues. V shed 1 base, J shed 9 bases, and the junction held 27 bases outside the gene matches. CDR3 DNA sequence: TGTGCCAGCAGTGAAGTACCTCCCCGCTTGGGGGAGGGATACCTACGCGGGCAGTACTTC. As protein: CASSEVPPRLGEGYLRGQYF.

This clone counts as medium-sized (0.01 to 0.1%). The V gene is TRBV5-5, the J gene TRBJ1-1; D is ambiguous. V was cut by 0 bases and J by 0 bases, with 3 bases left in between. The CDR3 length is 13 residues. The germline gives CDR1 SGHKS, CDR2 YYEKEE (reference sequence). The CDR3 sequence is CASSLDMNTEAFF. The CDR3 DNA sequence: TGTGCCAGCAGCTTGGATATGAACACTGAAGCTTTCTTT.

The chain links TRBV27 to TRBJ2-3, with TRBD2 matching 9 bases. The CDR3 consists of 16 residues. After removal of 10 bases from V and 5 bases from J, the junction contained 16 bases not matched to a gene. The germline gives CDR1 MNHEY, CDR2 SMNVEV (reference sequence). CDR3 bases: TGTGCCATACTCTACTGGGCTAGCGGGACGATAGATACGCAGTATTTT. This codes for CAILYWASGTIDTQYF.

The chain carries TRBV12-5 and TRBJ2-2; unclear D gene. The V gene's germline CDR1 is LGHNT and CDR2 FRNRAP. This CDR3 contains 13 residues. Trimming took 6 bases from V and 1 from J, leaving 6 bases between them. The chain's CDR3 is CASGNLNTGELFF. CDR3 nucleotides: TGTGCTAGTGGCAATTTGAACACCGGGGAGCTGTTTTTT.

This clone was counted once. This chain joins TRBV5-1 and TRBJ2-1; TRBD1 agrees at 11 bases. Trimming took 4 bases from V and 2 from J; bases not matched to a gene: 2. The length of the CDR3 is 15 residues. In germline, CDR1 is SGHRS, CDR2 YFSETQ. The CDR3 region is CASSPGQGAYNEQFF. As DNA, the CDR3 is TGCGCCAGCAGCCCGGGACAGGGGGCCTACAATGAGCAGTTCTTC.

The sample holds one count of this clone. V and J are TRBV5-1 and TRBJ2-1; D may be TRBD1 (6 bases). Trimming stripped 7 bases from V and 3 bases from J, with 17 bases between. CDR3 length equals 15 residues. The germline V gene encodes CDR1 SGHRS and CDR2 YFSETQ. Written as DNA, the CDR3 is TGCGCCAGCTCCGCGGCAGGGGAATTCTACAATGAGCAGTTCTTC. Protein product: CASSAAGEFYNEQFF.

V is TRBV28 and J is TRBJ2-2; 7 nucleotides match TRBD2. This CDR3 region has 16 residues. V trimming: 5 bases; J trimming: 4 bases; junction bases outside the gene matches: 10. CDR1 and CDR2 from the germline V gene are MDHEN and SYDVKM. The CDR3 loop is CASSPPGERGTGELFF. The CDR3 DNA is TGTGCCAGCAGTCCCCCGGGGGAGCGGGGCACCGGGGAGCTGTTTTTT.

The chain links TRBV7-9 to TRBJ2-7; D not resolved. Per germline, CDR1 SEHNR and CDR2 FQNEAQ (reference sequence). The CDR3 sequence is 13 residues long. The V gene lost 6 bases and the J gene lost 2 bases, with 11 bases spanning the gap. CDR3 DNA: TGTGCCAGCAGTTTGACACCTACCTACGAGCAGTACTTC. Translating gives CASSLTPTYEQYF.

The chain employs TRBV5-5 and TRBJ2-1; the match to TRBD2 covers 9 bases. V lost 0 bases to trimming and J lost 4 bases; unmatched junction nucleotides: 5. Germline CDR1 reads SGHKS; CDR2 reads YYEKEE (reference sequence). The CDR3 totals 16 residues. As DNA, the CDR3 is TGTGCCAGCAGCTTGGCCCCTAGCGGGGTATACAATGAGCAGTTCTTC. This gives the protein CASSLAPSGVYNEQFF.

The chain uses TRBV6-5 and TRBJ1-1, with D tentatively TRBD1 (5 bases). Between the trimmed V and J ends, which lost 4 bases and 8 bases, there was a span of 14 bases. The CDR3 length is 13 residues. CDR1 and CDR2 from the germline V gene are MNHEY and SVGAGI. This CDR3 reads CASSFQGGNEAFF. For the CDR3, the DNA is TGTGCCAGCAGTTTTCAGGGTGGTAACGAAGCTTTCTTT.